These 30 T cell receptor beta chains were sequenced from one sample in a study of response to subunit inactivated influenza vaccine (dated by TCRdb to 2016 to 2019). Library method: RT-PCR. Instrument on record: Illumina HiSeq 2500. The public reads were reprocessed in TCRdb via fastp at Q25 and MiXCR, keeping in-frame beta chains. All rows with the same CDR3 protein become a single entry with the most common DNA and genes. The sample table records 530,000 or so distinct CDR3 sequences; about 15% of these occur just once. 8.5% to 14% of the sample rests with the top ten. The specimen comprised PBMCs from blood, sampled roughly 13 days after vaccination. These receptors were obtained from a man in his fifties or sixties who received an inactivated influenza vaccine. Donor details come from another sample of the same person, matched by shared clones.

V gene TRBV7-2 combines with J gene TRBJ2-3, with 8 bases matching TRBD2. Germline trimming cut 3 bases from V and 6 bases from J; bases unmatched to any gene: 11. In germline, CDR1 is SGHTA, CDR2 FQGNSA. The CDR3 has 16 amino acids. CDR3 in amino acids: CASSLVGTRPGDTQYF. The DNA for the CDR3 is TGTGCCAGCAGCTTGGTTGGGACTAGACCCGGGGATACGCAGTATTTT.

This clonotype was seen a few times. The chain joins TRBV9 to TRBJ2-7; the D gene is possibly TRBD2 (6 bases). This CDR3 spans 13 amino acids. V lost 0 bases, J lost 6 bases, and 10 bases lay in between. Germline assignment: CDR1 SGDLS and CDR2 YYNGEE. The CDR3 loop reads CASSVDPTSEQYF. The CDR3 bases are TGTGCCAGCAGCGTAGACCCGACTAGCGAGCAGTACTTC.

This clonotype was picked up a small number of times. V and J are TRBV5-1 and TRBJ1-5, with unresolved D. The CDR3 totals 16 residues. V was shortened by 0 bases and J by 2 bases, with 12 bases between the two germline ends. Germline lookup yields CDR1 SGHRS and CDR2 YFSETQ. The CDR3 protein is CASSLEAVEGNQPQHF. The CDR3 DNA is TGCGCCAGCAGCTTGGAGGCAGTCGAAGGCAATCAGCCCCAGCATTTT.

V gene TRBV11-2 combines with J gene TRBJ2-5; perhaps TRBD2 as D (6 bases). This CDR3 is built from 14 residues. CDR1 and CDR2 from the germline V gene are SGHAT and FQNNGV. The V and J ends lost 5 bases and 7 bases respectively, with 17 bases between them. The CDR3: CASSVEARGGTQYF. The CDR3 nucleotides read TGTGCCAGCAGCGTGGAGGCTCGGGGAGGGACCCAGTACTTC.

This clonotype occurred once. The J gene is TRBJ1-4, the V gene TRBV7-2; D call uncertain. Between the trimmed V and J ends, which lost 3 bases and 8 bases, there was a span of 10 bases. In germline, CDR1 is SGHTA, CDR2 FQGNSA. The CDR3 length is 13 residues. CDR3 in DNA: TGTGCCAGCAGCTTCCAGGAGTGGGAAAAACTGTTTTTT. It yields the protein CASSFQEWEKLFF.

This clonotype was counted at least ten times. V and J are TRBV5-1 and TRBJ2-3; TRBD2 matches 7 bases. The J segment lost 0 bases and the V segment lost 4 bases, leaving 2 bases of the junction unmatched. Germline V gene data show CDR1 as SGHRS and CDR2 as YFSETQ. The CDR3 runs 14 residues. The DNA for the CDR3 is TGCGCCAGCAGCCGCGGGGGTAGCACAGATACGCAGTATTTT. Its protein is CASSRGGSTDTQYF. The full variable domain, its missing parts supplied by reference TRBV5-1 and TRBJ2-3, is KAGVTQTPRYLIKTRGQQVTLSCSPISGHRSVSWYQQTPGQGLQFLFEYFSETQRNKGNFPGRFSGRQFSNSRSEMNVSTLELGDSALYLCASSRGGSTDTQYFGPGTRLTVL.

The chain employs TRBV12-3 or TRBV12-4 and TRBJ2-5, with 11 bases fitting TRBD2. V trimming: 3 bases; J trimming: 4 bases; junction bases outside the gene matches: 13. The CDR3 loop spans 18 amino acids. The DNA of the CDR3 is TGTGCCAGCAGTTTGGGGGTAGCGGGGGGGAATCTTGGAGAGACCCAGTACTTC. It is translated as CASSLGVAGGNLGETQYF.

The chain couples TRBV24-1 to TRBJ1-5; D ambiguous. The germline V gene encodes CDR1 KGHDR and CDR2 SFDVKD. Trimming removed 4 bases at V and 2 bases at J, with 11 bases between. The CDR3 is 15 amino acids. The CDR3 DNA follows: TGTGCCACCAGTGAGGCCGGGGAGCGCAATCAGCCCCAGCATTTT. This sequence encodes CATSEAGERNQPQHF.

This clonotype was observed a few times. V usage is TRBV5-1 and J usage is TRBJ1-2; D might be TRBD1 (5 bases). V was shortened by 2 bases and J by 4 bases, with 12 bases between the two germline ends. The V gene's germline CDR1 is SGHRS and CDR2 YFSETQ. This CDR3 spans 14 amino acids. CDR3 sequence reads: CASSFDSLFYGYTF. CDR3 nucleotides: TGCGCCAGCAGCTTCGACAGCCTATTCTATGGCTACACCTTC.

The table lists this clonotype with a few counts. The chain uses TRBV7-9 and TRBJ2-1, with D tentatively TRBD1 or TRBD2 (5 bases each). Trimming took 4 bases from V and 4 from J, leaving 8 bases between them. This CDR3 region has 13 residues. Germline-derived CDR1 and CDR2 are SEHNR and FQNEAQ (reference sequence). CDR3 amino acids: CASSWDGYNEQFF. The CDR3 nucleotides read TGTGCCAGCAGCTGGGACGGGTACAATGAGCAGTTCTTC. Together with reference TRBV7-9 and TRBJ2-1, the CDR3 gives the full variable domain: DTGVSQNPRHKITKRGQNVTFRCDPISEHNRLYWYRQTLGQGPEFLTYFQNEAQLEKSRLLSDRFSAERPKGSFSTLEIQRTEQGDSAMYLCASSWDGYNEQFFGPGTRLTVL.

The table lists this clonotype with a few counts. The chain couples TRBV6-2 or TRBV6-3 to TRBJ1-1; D unresolved. Per the germline V gene, CDR1 is MNHEY and CDR2 is SVGEGT. This CDR3 is 16 amino acids long. Trimming pared 5 bases from V and 0 bases from J, leaving 16 bases between. The CDR3 bases are TGTGCCAGCAGTAACGGACCGGGAAAGGTGAACACTGAAGCTTTCTTT. It yields the protein CASSNGPGKVNTEAFF.

This clonotype has more than one count but fewer than ten. The chain carries TRBV20-1 and TRBJ2-1; 7 bases line up with TRBD2. This CDR3 contains 16 residues. Germline assignment: CDR1 DFQATT and CDR2 SNEGSKA (reference sequence). Trimming at V came to 3 bases and at J to 2 bases, leaving 10 bases not matched to a gene. The DNA of the CDR3 is TGCAGTGCTAGGCCCGATAGACTAGCTACCTACAATGAGCAGTTCTTC. This encodes CSARPDRLATYNEQFF.

This clonotype was found a few times. The chain has TRBV7-2 and TRBJ2-1, with 7 positions matching TRBD2. CDR1 is SGHTA and CDR2 is FQGNSA in the germline V gene. V lost 1 base, J lost 7 bases, and 4 bases stayed unmatched. The CDR3 contains 14 residues. The CDR3 is CASSLGAGLNEQFF. The CDR3, as DNA: TGTGCCAGCAGCTTAGGAGCGGGACTAAATGAGCAGTTCTTC. Full variable domain (missing parts from reference TRBV7-2 and TRBJ2-1): GAGVSQSPSNKVTEKGKDVELRCDPISGHTALYWYRQSLGQGLEFLIYFQGNSAPDKSGLPSDRFSAERTGGSVSTLTIQRTQQEDSAVYLCASSLGAGLNEQFFGPGTRLTVL.

The chain recombines TRBV12-3 or TRBV12-4 with TRBJ2-1; a weak D match, TRBD2 (7 bases). V was pared by 7 bases and J by 7 bases, with 23 bases between. The CDR3 totals 16 residues. CDR3 amino acids: CASIDWRGGQGNEQFF. As DNA, the CDR3 is TGTGCCAGCATCGACTGGCGCGGGGGCCAGGGGAATGAGCAGTTCTTC.

The chain combines TRBV6-2 or TRBV6-3 with TRBJ2-7, with D uncertain. The germline gives CDR1 MNHEY, CDR2 SVGEGT. The CDR3 covers 13 residues. Trimming removed 2 bases from V and 3 bases from J, with 8 bases in between. CDR3 in amino acids: CASSYPTFYEQYF. In DNA, the CDR3 is TGTGCCAGCAGTTACCCCACATTCTACGAGCAGTACTTC.

This clonotype was seen a few times. The J gene is TRBJ1-2, the V gene TRBV9, with TRBD1 as a possible D gene (5 bases). Germline V gene data show CDR1 as SGDLS and CDR2 as YYNGEE. The CDR3 has 15 amino acids. Trimming pared 0 bases from V and 0 bases from J, leaving 9 bases between. DNA for the CDR3: TGTGCCAGCAGCGTAGGACAGTCAGCTAACTATGGCTACACCTTC. Its protein is CASSVGQSANYGYTF.

Only a few counts were recorded for this clonotype. This sequence joins TRBV6-1 and TRBJ2-3; D may be TRBD2 (6 bases). V dropped 2 bases and J dropped 1 base, with 13 bases sitting between them. The CDR3 contains 16 residues. Germline CDR1 is MNHNS and CDR2 is SASEGT. CDR3 nucleotide sequence: TGTGCCAGCAGTGAAAGGTGGGCTAGCGGCACAGATACGCAGTATTTT. This translates into CASSERWASGTDTQYF.

This clonotype has ten or more counts. The chain joins TRBV6-2 or TRBV6-3 to TRBJ1-5; D gene unclear. The length of the CDR3 is 13 residues. V was trimmed by 2 bases and J by 4 bases, leaving 6 bases between them. From germline, CDR1 is MNHEY and CDR2 SVGEGT. The CDR3 loop reads CASSYNSNQPQHF. The CDR3 DNA is TGTGCCAGCAGTTACAACTCAAATCAGCCCCAGCATTTT.

The V and J genes are TRBV28 and TRBJ1-1; unclear D gene. Between the trimmed V and J ends, which lost 5 bases and 1 base, there was a span of 14 bases. The CDR3 contains 15 residues. Germline V gives CDR1 MDHEN, CDR2 SYDVKM. DNA of the CDR3: TGTGCCAGCAGTACACCGGTCGGATGGAACACTGAAGCTTTCTTT. It translates to CASSTPVGWNTEAFF.

Here the CDR3 reads CAWSVLGSGGRNEQFF. In DNA, the CDR3 is TGTGCCTGGAGTGTACTGGGTAGCGGGGGTCGGAATGAGCAGTTCTTC. This rearrangement joins TRBV30 to TRBJ2-1; 9 bases fit TRBD2. In germline, CDR1 is GTSNPN, CDR2 SVGIG (reference sequence). The CDR3 extends over 16 amino acids. The ends lost 0 bases at V and 7 bases at J; junction bases unmatched: 10.

The chain is built from TRBV5-1 and TRBJ2-1; 9 positions match TRBD2. Looked up from germline, CDR1 is SGHRS and CDR2 is YFSETQ. The CDR3 has 14 amino acids. Trimming at V came to 6 bases and at J to 3 bases, leaving 4 bases not matched to a gene. The chain's CDR3 is CASKWTSDYNEQFF. CDR3 coding DNA: TGCGCCAGCAAGTGGACTAGCGACTACAATGAGCAGTTCTTC.

The table lists this clonotype with many counts. The genes are TRBV4-3 and TRBJ2-3, with a possible D match to TRBD2 (5 bases). Germline CDR1 LGHNA, CDR2 YSLEER. The CDR3 is 14 amino acids. Trimming stripped 5 bases from V and 4 bases from J, with 13 bases between. CDR3 DNA sequence: TGCGCCAGCAGCGACTACTTTCGGGCAGATACGCAGTATTTT. Its protein product is CASSDYFRADTQYF.

In this sample, this clonotype turned up a few times. The chain has TRBV5-1 and TRBJ1-2; D is undetermined. The CDR3 is made up of 13 amino acids. Germline CDR1 is SGHRS and CDR2 is YFSETQ. V gave up 2 bases and J gave up 4 bases, with 9 bases separating them. In DNA form, the CDR3 reads TGCGCCAGCAGCTTTGACGAAGTCTATGGCTACACCTTC. Its protein product is CASSFDEVYGYTF.

The chain uses TRBV7-2 and TRBJ2-3; 7 bases match TRBD1. Germline V gives CDR1 SGHTA, CDR2 FQGNSA. J was trimmed by 6 bases and V by 4 bases; bases with no gene match: 7. This CDR3 is built from 14 residues. Written as DNA, the CDR3 is TGTGCCAGCAGCTATATTAAGACAGGGGATACGCAGTATTTT. This sequence encodes CASSYIKTGDTQYF.

On this clonotype itself: An end of the junction does not agree with germline; a read error may underlie this. The chain has TRBV28 and TRBJ2-7; D may be TRBD1 or TRBD2 (5 bases each). This CDR3 contains 15 residues. CDR1 and CDR2 (germline): MDHEN, SYDVKM. CDR3 residues: CATSLSQGPTYEQYF. The DNA for the CDR3 is TGTGCCACCAGTTTATCTCAGGGACCAACCTACGAGCAGTACTTC.

The chain carries TRBV6-2 or TRBV6-3 and TRBJ2-2; TRBD2 aligns across 14 bases. The trim removed 8 bases at V and 6 bases at J, leaving 14 bases unmatched. Germline V gene sequence: CDR1 MNHEY, CDR2 SVGEGT. There are 18 residues in the CDR3. The CDR3 nucleotides are TGTGCCAGCGCCAGCGGGACTAGCGGGAGAGGTTTCCCCGGGGAGCTGTTTTTT. Translated: CASASGTSGRGFPGELFF.

The rearrangement links TRBV9 to TRBJ1-1; D is perhaps TRBD1 (6 bases). There are 16 residues in the CDR3. Germline V lookup: CDR1 SGDLS, CDR2 YYNGEE. The V end lost 5 bases, the J end lost 3 bases, and 20 bases lay between the germline ends. The CDR3 reads CASSTTLNGQHTEAFF. The CDR3 DNA follows: TGTGCCAGCAGTACTACCCTCAATGGACAGCACACTGAAGCTTTCTTT.

The J gene is TRBJ2-1, the V gene TRBV7-2; D is perhaps TRBD2 (5 bases). Germline V gene lookup returns CDR1 SGHTA and CDR2 FQGNSA. V gave up 6 bases and J gave up 4 bases, with 16 bases separating them. The CDR3 covers 15 residues. The CDR3 DNA reads as TGTGCCAGCAGTGCCGACTCCAGGACTTACAATGAGCAGTTCTTC. Its protein product is CASSADSRTYNEQFF.

The CDR3 sequence is CATSGAGGPSSTDTQYF. CDR3 sequence (DNA): TGTGCCACCTCTGGAGCGGGAGGGCCGAGTAGCACAGATACGCAGTATTTT. This chain links TRBV24-1 with TRBJ2-3; 10 bases are shared with TRBD2. V dropped 9 bases and J dropped 0; count of bases not matched to a gene: 11. In germline, CDR1 is KGHDR, CDR2 SFDVKD. The CDR3 extends over 17 amino acids.

The chain recombines TRBV11-2 with TRBJ2-7; D is ambiguous. Germline values: CDR1 SGHAT, CDR2 FQNNGV. This CDR3 contains 14 residues. The V and J ends lost 8 bases and 0 bases respectively, with 14 bases between them. In DNA, the CDR3 is TGTGCCAGCCAAATTCAAATGAGCTCCTACGAGCAGTACTTC. Translated, it gives CASQIQMSSYEQYF.